Reported below is one T cell receptor (beta chain). Its antigen is unknown. No much larger clone exists at a distance of one base, and base qualities are not known. The sample originates from a study of T cell responses to AZD1222 COVID-19 vaccine listed by TCRdb under 2021. Study-wide context: Because spike-specific TCR depth and breadth did not differ between the two schedules, AZD1222 recipients who got a second dose at roughly 4 weeks were pooled with those who got a second dose at roughly 12 weeks. TCR sequencing was performed for 230 to 250 trial participants, of whom roughly 200 were given two doses of AZD1222 and approximately 25 were given two doses of MenACWY control vaccine. Trial participants were enrolled into age subgroups of 18-55, 56-69 and 70-plus years, which contained about 150, 27 and 61 TCR-sequenced participants, respectively.

At the junction V is shortened by 0 bases and J by 9 bases; bases outside the gene matches: 8. The germline V gene sets CDR1 to SGDLS and CDR2 to YYNGEE. The CDR3 runs 16 residues from the cysteine to the phenylalanine. Only the CDR3 portion is preserved as DNA: 48 bases, with reading frame beginning at the first base. Summary of the overall study and its limitations: CD4 TCRs associated with the vaccine covered the entire spike protein, and the dominant responses were in regions 160-218 and 743-854. Reportedly, close to half of the unique spike-specific TCRs recognized epitopes lying outside the regions that are mutated in the B.1.351 and B.1.1.7 variants. After two AZD1222 doses, both the breadth and the depth of spike-specific TCRs were significantly higher than at day 0 and than in MenACWY recipients. Most participants were white British and females outnumbered males, and the authors suggested that clonal diversity may have been underestimated. Conclusions about previously exposed vaccinees were limited because only a handful of AZD1222 recipients were SARS-CoV-2 seropositive at baseline. In the small 56-69-year group, the increase in depth fell short of significance, most likely because of low power. Because no day 14 peak-response samples were available, repertoires were characterized only after the peak T cell response.

The time point label on this specimen signifies: baseline before first vaccination. Vaccinee samples came from UK trials COV001 and COV002, including a single-blind randomized controlled phase 2/3 trial of AZD1222 (ChAdOx1 nCoV-19) in healthy adults. For TCRbeta chain sequencing, PBMC samples were collected from trial participants at day 0 and at day 28 after the second dose. The CDR3 regions of human TCRbeta chains were analyzed by immunosequencing. In the source study's methods: TCRs in the repertoires were matched against a reference library of SARS-CoV-2-specific TCRs that had been generated with the MIRA antigen-specificity platform. Breadth was defined as the fraction of unique TCRs that were SARS-CoV-2-associated. Depth was defined as the fraction of total T cells that were SARS-CoV-2-associated. Using the MIRA data, each spike-specific TCR was assigned both to the spike region to which the TCR was reactive and to a CD4 or CD8 class. Log10-transformed breadth and depth values were compared by one-way ANOVA with Sidak's multiple comparisons tests. In TCRdb, the immuneACCESS table is reduced to in-frame sequences with V and J assigned. These tables do not hold every clone; where another copy was compared, an unresolved V gene accounts for under half, and the others remain unexplained. D and trimming come from the DNA, and the V and J calls and clone size come from that table. This sample lists under 150,000 clones; roughly 90% were detected once. The ten top clones hold just over 3% of the sample.

Specimen: peripheral blood, collected on day 0 of AZD1222 vaccination. This receptor was taken from an adult in good health. The rearrangement combines TRBV9 with TRBJ2-1, with 11 bases aligning to TRBD2. At the DNA level, the sequence is TGTGCCAGCAGCGTAGCTGTAGCGGGAGGGCCCGGTGAGCAGTTCTTC. Its coded protein is CASSVAVAGGPGEQFF.